The next 23 T cell receptor beta chains were all read from a single sample in a study of Ad26.COV2.S vaccination and SARS-CoV-2 variants. Documented treatment: roughly 20 received Ad26.COV2.S at low or high dose, single or two shots; 5 received placebo; per-sample allocation not given. Samples came from day 63 after the first vaccine or placebo injection. Assay: immunoSEQ multiplex PCR; the TCRdb copy retains only in-frame clones and omits some. The data show some 500,000 clones, with 75% to 90% seen just once and just over 2.5% held by the top ten. This sample comprised peripheral blood, obtained in a trial of Ad26.COV2.S vaccine versus placebo. The receptors originated from a person between 18 and 59 years old who received the Ad26.COV2.S COVID-19 vaccine or a placebo.

The V call is TRBV27, the J call TRBJ1-2; D unresolved. CDR3 length: 15 residues. The germline CDR1 and CDR2 sequences are MNHEY and SMNVEV (reference sequence). V shed 0 bases and J shed 7 bases, with 15 bases lying between them. The CDR3 sequence: CASSLSGYTPLGYTF. DNA for the CDR3: TGTGCCAGCAGTTTATCGGGGTATACCCCCCTTGGCTACACCTTC.

The chain carries TRBV6-2 or TRBV6-3 and TRBJ1-1, with TRBD1 matching 8 bases. Trimming took 6 bases from V and 8 from J; bases not matched to a gene: 2. The CDR3 covers 11 residues. Germline lookup yields CDR1 MNHEY and CDR2 SVGEGT. CDR3 DNA: TGTGCCAGCAGCTGGACAGGGGAAGCTTTCTTT. As protein: CASSWTGEAFF.

The chain links TRBV29-1 to TRBJ1-1, with D hard to call. The CDR3 has 14 amino acids. Per the germline V gene, CDR1 is SQVTM and CDR2 is ANQGSEA. Trimming removed 6 bases from V and 1 base from J, with 15 bases in between. Here the CDR3 reads CSVSPRLTNTEAFF. For the CDR3, the DNA is TGCAGCGTCTCCCCGCGGCTTACGAACACTGAAGCTTTCTTT.

The chain is built from TRBV6-2 or TRBV6-3 and TRBJ2-3, with TRBD2 matching over 9 bases. Unmatched junction bases numbered 9, after V lost 2 bases and J lost 9 bases. This CDR3 contains 15 residues. Per the germline V gene, CDR1 is MNHEY and CDR2 is SVGEGT. The CDR3 nucleotides are TGTGCCAGCAGTTACGTGCGGGGGGGCCGATGGACGCAGTATTTT. Amino acid sequence: CASSYVRGGRWTQYF.

This chain connects TRBV2 to TRBJ2-7; 7 bases fit TRBD1. Germline V CDR1 and CDR2: SNHLY, FYNNEI. This CDR3 has 14 amino acids. V trimming: 3 bases; J trimming: 2 bases; junction bases outside the gene matches: 4. The CDR3 DNA sequence: TGTGCCAGCAGTGAGAACAGGGGTCCCTACGAGCAGTACTTC. Translating it yields CASSENRGPYEQYF.

The genes are TRBV12-3 or TRBV12-4 and TRBJ2-3; maybe TRBD2 (6 bases). The CDR3 is made up of 13 amino acids. Trimming pared 6 bases from V and 4 bases from J, leaving 11 bases between. As DNA, the CDR3 is TGTGCCAGCAGCCGGGGGAGCGCAGATACGCAGTATTTT. Translated: CASSRGSADTQYF.

The genes are TRBV29-1 and TRBJ2-1, with TRBD2 matching 8 bases. Germline CDR1 is SQVTM and CDR2 is ANQGSEA. The CDR3 totals 15 residues. V dropped 7 bases and J dropped 0; count of bases not matched to a gene: 8. DNA of the CDR3: TGCAGCGCAACCGGGGGGGGACGCTCCTACAATGAGCAGTTCTTC. The encoded protein is CSATGGGRSYNEQFF.

The J gene is TRBJ1-1, the V gene TRBV25-1; 8 bases align to TRBD1. The CDR3 is 13 amino acids. The V and J ends lost 7 bases and 4 bases, in that order; junction bases with no gene match: 5. The germline CDR1 and CDR2 sequences are MGHDK and SYGVNS. In nucleotides, the CDR3 is TGTGCCAGCACCTCAGGGGGCCTCACTGAAGCTTTCTTT. It is translated as CASTSGGLTEAFF.

This clone turned up a few times. The chain joins TRBV4-3 to TRBJ2-7; possible D gene TRBD1, 5 bases. From germline, CDR1 is LGHNA and CDR2 YSLEER. This CDR3 spans 15 amino acids. V was pared by 1 base and J by 4 bases, with 14 bases between. CDR3 sequence reads: CASSQGSGLGYEQYF. CDR3 DNA: TGCGCCAGCAGCCAAGGCTCAGGGTTGGGTTACGAGCAGTACTTC.

V and J are TRBV27 and TRBJ2-4; D might be TRBD1 (6 bases). V was pared by 5 bases and J by 4 bases, with 12 bases between. The CDR3 has 14 residues. Germline V gene data show CDR1 as MNHEY and CDR2 as SMNVEV (reference sequence). CDR3 sequence (DNA): TGTGCCAGCAGTCACTCCGGGACAAAAAACATTCAGTACTTC. Its protein product is CASSHSGTKNIQYF.

This clone was detected once. V and J are TRBV5-4 and TRBJ2-7, with TRBD2 identical over 14 bases. Germline V lookup: CDR1 SGHNT, CDR2 YYREEE (reference sequence). This CDR3 contains 16 residues. The V segment lost 4 bases and the J segment 5 bases; nucleotides outside the gene matches: 8. As DNA, the CDR3 is TGTGCCAGCAGCCTGCGACTAGCGGGGGGGGCTGACGAGCAGTACTTC. Amino acids: CASSLRLAGGADEQYF.

The J gene is TRBJ1-6, the V gene TRBV15; D ambiguous. Trimming pared 8 bases from V and 8 bases from J, leaving 13 bases between. This CDR3 contains 13 residues. The V gene's germline CDR1 is LNHNV and CDR2 YYDKDF (reference sequence). CDR3 nucleotide sequence: TGTGCCACCTCAGAGTTGGTCGATTCACCCCTCCACTTT. It codes for CATSELVDSPLHF.

The V gene is TRBV19, the J gene TRBJ1-1; D is ambiguous. The V gene's germline CDR1 is LNHDA and CDR2 SQIVND (reference sequence). The CDR3 is 11 amino acids. V lost 5 bases to trimming and J lost 6 bases, with 7 bases between them. The CDR3 DNA sequence: TGTGCCAGTAGTCTAGGACCTGAAGCTTTCTTT. It yields the protein CASSLGPEAFF.

The chain carries TRBV13 and TRBJ1-3; 7 bases are a match to TRBD1. CDR1 and CDR2 from the germline V gene are PRHDT and FYEKMQ (reference sequence). Losses at the gene ends were 5 bases for V and 0 bases for J; bases not matched to a gene: 10. The CDR3 covers 17 residues. CDR3 region: CASSPRPGGHSGNTIYF. Here the CDR3 DNA reads TGTGCCAGCAGCCCTCGCCCAGGGGGACACTCTGGAAACACCATATATTTT.

The rearrangement joins TRBV7-3 to TRBJ2-3; unclear D gene. V lost 0 bases, J lost 6 bases, and 10 bases lay in between. The CDR3 totals 14 residues. Germline CDR1 is SGHTA and CDR2 is FQGTGA. The CDR3 sequence: CASSLTASGDTQYF. The CDR3 nucleotides read TGTGCCAGCAGCTTAACTGCCTCTGGGGATACGCAGTATTTT.

The chain is built from TRBV29-1 and TRBJ2-5; 15 nucleotides agree with TRBD2. The J segment lost 6 bases and the V segment lost 4 bases, leaving 15 bases of the junction unmatched. CDR1 and CDR2 (germline): SQVTM, ANQGSEA. The CDR3 is 18 residues long. CDR3 in amino acids: CSVAGLAGGPVLWKTQYF. The CDR3 coding sequence is TGCAGCGTTGCGGGACTAGCGGGAGGCCCAGTACTGTGGAAGACCCAGTACTTC.

The chain couples TRBV9 to TRBJ2-1; D gene uncertain. Germline-derived CDR1 and CDR2 are SGDLS and YYNGEE. CDR3 length: 16 residues. V lost 0 bases to trimming and J lost 7 bases, with 17 bases between them. The DNA for the CDR3 is TGTGCCAGCAGCGTAGGTATCCCCGGATCGAAAAATGAGCAGTTCTTC. Amino acid sequence: CASSVGIPGSKNEQFF.

The J gene is TRBJ2-2, the V gene TRBV4-1; 9 bases are shared with TRBD2. The CDR3 contains 14 residues. The germline gives CDR1 MGHRA, CDR2 YSYEKL. With V trimmed by 3 bases and J by 5 bases, 1 base remained unmatched. The CDR3 DNA is TGCGCCAGCAGCCACCTAGCGGGAACCGGGGAGCTGTTTTTT. This sequence encodes CASSHLAGTGELFF.

The V gene is TRBV2, the J gene TRBJ1-2; TRBD1 aligns across 8 bases. Germline CDR1 and CDR2: SNHLY and FYNNEI. The V segment lost 4 bases and the J segment 5 bases; nucleotides outside the gene matches: 6. The CDR3 runs 14 residues. Here the CDR3 DNA reads TGTGCCAGCAGTGGCTGGCAGGGGGCTTATGGCTACACCTTC. Protein product: CASSGWQGAYGYTF. Full variable domain (rest looked up from reference TRBV2 and TRBJ1-2): EPEVTQTPSHQVTQMGQEVILRCVPISNHLYFYWYRQILGQKVEFLVSFYNNEISEKSEIFDDQFSVERPDGSNFTLKIRSTKLEDSAMYFCASSGWQGAYGYTFGSGTRLTVV.

This rearrangement joins TRBV11-3 to TRBJ2-3; D possibly corresponds to TRBD2 (6 bases). V lost 3 bases to trimming and J lost 4 bases, with 20 bases between them. Germline CDR1 is SGHNT and CDR2 is YENEEA. The CDR3 spans 17 residues. The CDR3 sequence is CASSFRNTGGMADTQYF. The CDR3 coding sequence is TGTGCCAGCAGCTTTCGGAACACCGGAGGGATGGCAGATACGCAGTATTTT.

This clone has a single count. The chain joins TRBV15 to TRBJ2-1; D is ambiguous. Germline V lookup: CDR1 LNHNV, CDR2 YYDKDF (reference sequence). The V end lost 3 bases, the J end lost 0 bases, and 3 bases lay between the germline ends. The CDR3 has 13 residues. The chain's CDR3 is CATSRDSYNEQFF. CDR3 coding DNA: TGTGCCACCAGCAGGGACTCCTACAATGAGCAGTTCTTC.

This clone was counted only a few times. This chain links TRBV6-2 or TRBV6-3 with TRBJ1-5; D is perhaps TRBD1 (6 bases). Trimming removed 5 bases at V and 0 bases at J, with 17 bases between. Germline assignment: CDR1 MNHEY and CDR2 SVGEGT. This CDR3 is 17 amino acids long. The chain's CDR3 is CASSPLGTIYSNQPQHF. The DNA for the CDR3 is TGTGCCAGCAGTCCGCTCGGGACAATTTATAGCAATCAGCCCCAGCATTTT.

The chain links TRBV9 to TRBJ1-4; the match to TRBD1 covers 7 bases. The CDR3 spans 16 residues. The germline V gene encodes CDR1 SGDLS and CDR2 YYNGEE. V gave up 2 bases and J gave up 0 bases; unmatched junction bases: 4. As DNA, the CDR3 is TGTGCCAGCAGCGTTCAACAGGGGACAACTAATGAAAAACTGTTTTTT. This encodes CASSVQQGTTNEKLFF.